The next 17 T cell receptor beta chains were all read from a single sample in a study of blood T cell repertoires in COVID-19. Here immunoSEQ multiplex PCR was the method, and the copy in TCRdb shows in-frame clones only, minus some. The repertoire includes 300,000 or so clones, roughly 86% of them detected once, and roughly 2.8% sits in the top ten. Input material: PBMCs or T cells enriched from blood (not recorded which). All receptors come from a woman between 45 and 60 years old who had been exposed to COVID-19.

The V and J genes are TRBV9 and TRBJ1-4; 9 bases are a match to TRBD1. Germline-derived CDR1 and CDR2 are SGDLS and YYNGEE. Trimming took 4 bases from V and 6 from J; bases not matched to a gene: 10. This CDR3 has 16 residues. CDR3 amino acids: CASSPYSGTGYEKLFF. The CDR3 DNA is TGTGCCAGCAGCCCATACTCCGGGACAGGGTATGAAAAACTGTTTTTT. Full variable domain (outside the CDR3, taken from reference TRBV9 and TRBJ1-4): DSGVTQTPKHLITATGQRVTLRCSPRSGDLSVYWYQQSLDQGLQFLIQYYNGEERAKGNILERFSAQQFPDLHSELNLSSLELGDSALYFCASSPYSGTGYEKLFFGSGTQLSVL.

The V call is TRBV4-1, the J call TRBJ1-5; the match to TRBD1 covers 11 bases. Germline trimming cut 1 base from V and 10 bases from J; bases unmatched to any gene: 15. Germline CDR1 reads MGHRA; CDR2 reads YSYEKL. CDR3 length equals 18 residues. CDR3 nucleotide sequence: TGCGCCAGCAGCCAAGGAGTTAGTGGCCGGACAGGGGGCTTCCCCCAGCATTTT. Translated: CASSQGVSGRTGGFPQHF.

The chain links TRBV19 to TRBJ1-2; TRBD1 matches 8 bases. CDR3 length: 16 amino acids. With V trimmed by 5 bases and J by 8 bases, 16 bases remained unmatched. The germline gives CDR1 LNHDA, CDR2 SQIVND (reference sequence). The CDR3, as DNA: TGTGCCAGTAGTCCTCAGACCGGGACAGGCTCCGGGGGCTACACCTTC. This codes for CASSPQTGTGSGGYTF.

This rearrangement joins TRBV11-2 to TRBJ2-7; 10 bases line up with TRBD1. This CDR3 is built from 15 residues. Germline V CDR1 and CDR2: SGHAT, FQNNGV. The V segment lost 6 bases and the J segment 4 bases; nucleotides outside the gene matches: 9. CDR3 bases: TGTGCCAGCAGTCGCACCGGACAGGGGGTATACGAGCAGTACTTC. It is translated as CASSRTGQGVYEQYF.

This sequence joins TRBV7-2 and TRBJ2-3; 8 bases match TRBD2. This CDR3 is built from 17 residues. Germline-derived CDR1 and CDR2 are SGHTA and FQGNSA. V gave up 5 bases and J gave up 0 bases; unmatched junction bases: 10. The CDR3 sequence: CASSKSPTSVSTDTQYF. CDR3 sequence (DNA): TGTGCCAGCAGCAAGAGTCCGACTAGCGTTAGCACAGATACGCAGTATTTT.

CDR3 region: CASRLSGALTDTQYF. The CDR3 nucleotides read TGTGCCAGTAGGTTATCAGGGGCCCTCACAGATACGCAGTATTTT. V and J are TRBV19 and TRBJ2-3, with TRBD1 as a possible D gene (6 bases). CDR3 length: 15 amino acids. Trimming removed 6 bases from V and 2 bases from J, with 15 bases in between. Looked up from germline, CDR1 is LNHDA and CDR2 is SQIVND (reference sequence).

The chain has TRBV4-2 and TRBJ1-1, with D hard to call. Germline V gives CDR1 LGHNA, CDR2 YNFKEQ. V lost 2 bases, J lost 6 bases, and 10 bases lay in between. The CDR3 consists of 13 residues. In DNA, the CDR3 is TGTGCCAGCAGCCAAAGCTTCCGCCCTGAAGCTTTCTTT. It encodes CASSQSFRPEAFF.

The chain has TRBV6-5 and TRBJ1-5, with D uncertain. V lost 7 bases, J lost 4 bases, and 11 bases lay in between. Germline V gene lookup returns CDR1 MNHEY and CDR2 SVGAGI. The CDR3 contains 13 residues. CDR3 amino acids: CASTFQINQPQHF. CDR3 DNA: TGTGCCAGCACGTTCCAGATAAATCAGCCCCAGCATTTT.

The chain carries TRBV19 and TRBJ1-1; tentative D call: TRBD1 (5 bases). The CDR3 covers 13 residues. Germline loops: CDR1 LNHDA, CDR2 SQIVND (reference sequence). V gave up 3 bases and J gave up 8 bases, with 13 bases separating them. The CDR3 sequence is CASSIPGTSEAFF. The CDR3 coding sequence is TGTGCCAGTAGTATCCCGGGGACTTCCGAAGCTTTCTTT.

This clone was detected only once. The V gene is TRBV5-4, the J gene TRBJ2-5, with TRBD2 matching over 10 bases. V lost 0 bases and J lost 4; bases outside the gene matches: 9. The CDR3 length is 17 residues. The V gene's germline CDR1 is SGHNT and CDR2 YYREEE (reference sequence). The CDR3 loop reads CASSLAGLAAAAETQYF. DNA for the CDR3: TGTGCCAGCAGCTTGGCCGGACTAGCGGCGGCTGCAGAGACCCAGTACTTC.

Only one count was recorded for this clone. The V and J genes are TRBV2 and TRBJ2-7; 7 bases map to TRBD1. V trimming: 3 bases; J trimming: 7 bases; junction bases outside the gene matches: 6. Germline CDR1 reads SNHLY; CDR2 reads FYNNEI. CDR3 length: 13 residues. The CDR3 region has the DNA TGTGCCAGCAGTGACCTGACAGGGATTGAGCAGTACTTC. It encodes CASSDLTGIEQYF.

CDR3 sequence: CASSMTGPILPQHF. The CDR3 region has the DNA TGTGCCAGTAGTATGACAGGACCTATACTGCCCCAGCATTTT. This rearrangement joins TRBV19 to TRBJ1-5; a weak D match, TRBD1 (6 bases). Per the germline V gene, CDR1 is LNHDA and CDR2 is SQIVND (reference sequence). The CDR3 contains 14 residues. Between the trimmed V and J ends, which lost 3 bases and 9 bases, there was a span of 15 bases.

The chain is built from TRBV19 and TRBJ2-2; D is possibly TRBD2 (5 bases). Germline CDR1 is LNHDA and CDR2 is SQIVND (reference sequence). Trimming took 7 bases from V and 4 from J, leaving 16 bases between them. There are 15 residues in the CDR3. The CDR3 DNA reads as TGTGCCAGTACCACCGGAGCGGCGAGCACCGGGGAGCTGTTTTTT. Translated: CASTTGAASTGELFF.

This chain links TRBV10-3 with TRBJ2-2; D possibly corresponds to TRBD2 (5 bases). The CDR3 runs 15 residues. The germline V gene encodes CDR1 ENHRY and CDR2 SYGVKD. V was trimmed by 8 bases and J by 0 bases, leaving 13 bases between them. The CDR3 DNA reads TGTGCCATCTATCCGGGGAGATCGAACACCGGGGAGCTGTTTTTT. Protein sequence: CAIYPGRSNTGELFF.

This chain uses TRBV19 with TRBJ1-1; D uncertain. The CDR3 spans 12 residues. Per germline, CDR1 LNHDA and CDR2 SQIVND (reference sequence). Here the CDR3 reads CLSSGGRAEAFF. The CDR3 DNA reads TGTTTATCGAGTGGAGGAAGGGCTGAAGCTTTCTTT.

This clone was seen just once. The CDR3, as DNA: TGCGCCAGCAGCTTAAGTGGGACAGGGATTGGAAACACCATATATTTT. This codes for CASSLSGTGIGNTIYF. The rearrangement links TRBV5-1 to TRBJ1-3; 9 nucleotides line up with TRBD1. CDR3 length: 16 residues. Trimming at V came to 2 bases and at J to 3 bases, leaving 6 bases not matched to a gene. Germline V CDR1 and CDR2: SGHRS, YFSETQ.

V is TRBV12-2 and J is TRBJ1-2; no check of the table's D call, TRBD1, against the DNA was made. TRBV12-2 constitutes a pseudogene. The CDR3 runs 15 residues. The CDR3 DNA reads as TGTGCAAGTCGCTTAGCGGGACAGGTATTCTATGGCTACACCTTC. This translates into CASRLAGQVFYGYTF.